This is a list of T cell receptor beta chains from one sample in a study of PD-1 blockade in classical Hodgkin lymphoma. Clones were read by immunoSEQ multiplex PCR, and TCRdb kept only the in-frame ones, dropping some. The data contain tens of thousands of clones, 78% of them seen just once; the ten biggest clones take up just under 9.5%. The sample consisted of peripheral blood mononuclear cells (PBMCs), taken before the fourth cycle of nivolumab. The receptors derive from a human donor with classical Hodgkin lymphoma. CDR3s include the opening cysteine and the closing phenylalanine or tryptophan. The order of the fields is D gene, J gene, V gene, CDR3 DNA, CDR3 protein. D genes are given only for firm matches.

- | TRBJ2-1 | TRBV2 | TGTGCCAGCAGTGAGGTGGGGGGGCCTTACAATGAGCAGTTCTTC | CASSEVGGPYNEQFF
TRBD2 | TRBJ2-1 | TRBV4-2 | TGTGCCAGCAGCCGGACTAGCGTGCCCCCCTACAATGAGCAGTTCTTC | CASSRTSVPPYNEQFF
TRBD1 | TRBJ1-5 | TRBV6-6 | TGTGCCAGCAGTTACCCTGGACAGGGTCGTAATCAGCCCCAGCATTTT | CASSYPGQGRNQPQHF
- | TRBJ1-3 | TRBV6-6 | TGTGCCAGCCGCTGGAGGGCTGGAAACACCATATATTTT | CASRWRAGNTIYF
- | TRBJ1-1 | TRBV7-6 | TGTGCCAGCAGCTTAGGCGGGGGTTTGAACACTGAAGCTTTCTTT | CASSLGGGLNTEAFF
TRBD2 | TRBJ2-1 | TRBV6-5 | TGTGCCAGCAGTTACCCAACTAGCGGGACCTACAATGAGCAGTTCTTC | CASSYPTSGTYNEQFF
TRBD1 | TRBJ2-1 | TRBV14 | TGTGCCAGCAGCCAAGGAGGGACAGGGAGATGGCAGTTCTTC | CASSQGGTGRWQFF
TRBD1 | TRBJ2-7 | TRBV4-1 | TGCGCCAGCAGCCAAGATCCAAGATCTACAGGGGGCACCTACGAGCAGTACTTC | CASSQDPRSTGGTYEQYF
TRBD1 | TRBJ2-3 | TRBV7-9 | TGTGCCAGCAGCCCTGCAGGGGGAGATACGCAGTATTTT | CASSPAGGDTQYF
TRBD1 | TRBJ2-2 | TRBV7-9 | TGTGCCAGCAGCGACCCAGGGGGCGCGAACACCGGGGAGCTGTTTTTT | CASSDPGGANTGELFF